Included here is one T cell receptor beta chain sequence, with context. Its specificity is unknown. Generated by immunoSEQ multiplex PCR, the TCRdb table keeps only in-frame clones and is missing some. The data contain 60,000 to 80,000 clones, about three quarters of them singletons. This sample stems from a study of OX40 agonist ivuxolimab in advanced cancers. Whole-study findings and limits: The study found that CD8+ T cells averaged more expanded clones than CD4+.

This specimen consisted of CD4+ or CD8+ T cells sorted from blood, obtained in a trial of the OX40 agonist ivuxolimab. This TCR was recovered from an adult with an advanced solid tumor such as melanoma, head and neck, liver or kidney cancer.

The CDR3: CASSPRTAGANVLTF. The CDR3 DNA follows: TGTGCCAGCAGCCCCAGGACAGCCGGGGCCAACGTCCTGACTTTC. This sequence joins TRBV7-3 and TRBJ2-6; D is possibly TRBD1 (6 bases). Germline V gene lookup returns CDR1 SGHTA and CDR2 FQGTGA. V gave up 5 bases and J gave up 4 bases, with 12 bases separating them. This CDR3 comprises 15 residues.